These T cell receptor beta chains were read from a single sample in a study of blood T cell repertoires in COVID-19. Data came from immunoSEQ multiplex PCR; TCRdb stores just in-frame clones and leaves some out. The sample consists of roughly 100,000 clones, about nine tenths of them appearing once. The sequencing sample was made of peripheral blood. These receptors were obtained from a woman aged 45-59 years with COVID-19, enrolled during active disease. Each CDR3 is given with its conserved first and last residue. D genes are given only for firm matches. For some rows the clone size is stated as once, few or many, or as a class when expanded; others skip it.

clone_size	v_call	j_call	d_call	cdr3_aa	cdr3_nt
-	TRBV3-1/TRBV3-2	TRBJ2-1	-	CASSRGREQFF	TGTGCCAGCAGCCGTGGGCGAGAGCAGTTCTTC
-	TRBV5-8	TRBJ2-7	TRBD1	CASSLPPNRGSYEQYF	TGTGCCAGCAGCTTGCCCCCCAACAGGGGCTCCTACGAGCAGTACTTC
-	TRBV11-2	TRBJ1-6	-	CASSLFSTYNSPLHF	TGTGCCAGCAGCTTATTTAGCACCTATAATTCACCCCTCCACTTT
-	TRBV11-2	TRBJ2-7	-	CASSIIQATGEQYF	TGTGCCAGCAGCATCATCCAAGCTACCGGGGAGCAGTACTTC
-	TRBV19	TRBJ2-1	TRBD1	CASSTGTGRYNEQFF	TGTGCCAGTAGTACAGGGACAGGGAGATACAATGAGCAGTTCTTC
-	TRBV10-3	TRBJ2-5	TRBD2	CAISGTSGEETQYF	TGTGCCATCAGCGGGACTAGCGGGGAGGAGACCCAGTACTTC
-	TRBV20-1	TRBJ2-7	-	CSASINEQYF	TGCAGTGCTAGTATTAACGAGCAGTACTTC
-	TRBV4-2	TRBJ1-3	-	CASSQDNTPNSGNTIYF	TGTGCCAGCAGCCAAGATAATACTCCCAACTCTGGAAACACCATATATTTT
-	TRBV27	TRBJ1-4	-	CASKGDWRDPDNEKLFF	TGTGCCAGCAAAGGGGATTGGAGGGACCCCGATAATGAAAAACTGTTTTTT
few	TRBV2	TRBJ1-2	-	CASRMTEYGYTF	TGTGCCAGCAGGATGACAGAGTATGGCTACACCTTC
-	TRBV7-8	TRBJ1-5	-	CASSSQGTNNQPQHF	TGTGCCAGCAGCTCACAGGGTACAAACAATCAGCCCCAGCATTTT
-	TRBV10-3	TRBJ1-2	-	CAIGEGVMGGYTF	TGTGCCATCGGTGAAGGGGTAATGGGCGGCTACACCTTC
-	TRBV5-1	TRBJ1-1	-	CASSLEGLDTEAFF	TGCGCCAGCAGCTTGGAGGGGCTGGACACTGAAGCTTTCTTT
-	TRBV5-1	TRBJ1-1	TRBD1	CASSRGQGAPEAFF	TGCGCCAGCAGCCGGGGACAGGGGGCCCCTGAAGCTTTCTTT
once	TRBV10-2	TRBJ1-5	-	CASKEQGDQPQHF	TGCGCCAGCAAGGAACAGGGAGATCAGCCCCAGCATTTT
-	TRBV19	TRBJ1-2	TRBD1	CASSVQGALGYGYTF	TGTGCCAGTAGTGTACAGGGGGCGCTTGGCTATGGCTACACCTTC
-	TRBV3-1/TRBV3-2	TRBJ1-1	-	CASSQSDRANTEAFF	TGTGCCAGCAGCCAGTCCGACAGAGCGAACACTGAAGCTTTCTTT
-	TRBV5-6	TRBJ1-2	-	CASTRNGANYGYTF	TGTGCCAGCACCCGCAATGGAGCTAACTATGGCTACACCTTC
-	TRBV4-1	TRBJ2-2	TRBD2	CASSLASGGAPGELFF	TGCGCCAGCAGCCTAGCTAGCGGGGGGGCCCCCGGGGAGCTGTTTTTT
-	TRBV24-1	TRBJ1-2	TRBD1	CATSDGQGANGYTF	TGTGCCACCAGTGATGGACAGGGGGCGAATGGCTACACCTTC
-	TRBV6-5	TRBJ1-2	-	CAIRDNYGYTF	TGTGCCATCCGAGATAACTATGGCTACACCTTC
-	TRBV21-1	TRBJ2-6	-	CASSKALLAASSGANVLTF	TGTGCCAGCAGCAAAGCGCTTTTGGCGGCGAGCTCTGGGGCCAACGTCCTGACTTTC
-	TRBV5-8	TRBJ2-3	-	CASSLVAQGRDTQYF	TGTGCCAGCAGCTTGGTTGCACAGGGGAGGGATACGCAGTATTTT
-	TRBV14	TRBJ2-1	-	CASSQDSYNEQFF	TGTGCCAGCAGCCAAGACTCTTACAATGAGCAGTTCTTC
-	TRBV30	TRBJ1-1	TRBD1	CAWSAGTGGVNTEAFF	TGTGCCTGGAGTGCGGGGACAGGGGGCGTAAACACTGAAGCTTTCTTT
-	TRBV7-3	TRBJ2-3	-	CASSHGGSTDTQYF	TGTGCCAGCAGCCACGGGGGTAGCACAGATACGCAGTATTTT
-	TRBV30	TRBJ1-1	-	CAWSPSYVSPTEAFF	TGTGCCTGGAGTCCTTCCTATGTATCGCCCACTGAAGCTTTCTTT
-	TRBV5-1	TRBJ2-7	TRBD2	CASSLQSSGIDEQYF	TGCGCCAGCAGCTTGCAGTCTAGCGGAATTGACGAGCAGTACTTC
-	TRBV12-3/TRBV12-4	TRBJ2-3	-	CASSSGTDTQYF	TGTGCCAGCAGTTCCGGCACAGATACGCAGTATTTT
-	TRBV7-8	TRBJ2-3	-	CASSRYTDTQYF	TGTGCCAGCAGCCGATACACAGATACGCAGTATTTT
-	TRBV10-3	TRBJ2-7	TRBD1	CAISEARDRGYEQYF	TGTGCCATCAGTGAGGCACGGGACAGGGGGTACGAGCAGTACTTC
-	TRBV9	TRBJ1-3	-	CASSVAIREEAPGNTIYF	TGTGCCAGCAGCGTAGCTATAAGGGAGGAAGCGCCTGGAAACACCATATATTTT
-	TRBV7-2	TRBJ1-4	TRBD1	CASAFLPGQGSTKLFF	TGTGCCAGCGCCTTCCTCCCCGGACAGGGGAGTACAAAACTGTTTTTT
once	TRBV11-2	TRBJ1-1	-	CASTYGHPNTEAFF	TGTGCCAGCACGTACGGTCACCCGAACACTGAAGCTTTCTTT
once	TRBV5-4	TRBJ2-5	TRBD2	CASSPGLANNQETQYF	TGTGCCAGCAGCCCGGGACTAGCGAATAATCAAGAGACCCAGTACTTC
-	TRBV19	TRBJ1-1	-	CASREGIRMNTEAFF	TGTGCCAGTAGGGAGGGTATAAGGATGAACACTGAAGCTTTCTTT
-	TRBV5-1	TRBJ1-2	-	CASSLEWGGDYGYTF	TGCGCCAGCAGCTTGGAATGGGGCGGAGACTATGGCTACACCTTC
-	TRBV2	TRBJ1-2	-	CASSEAGWRDYTF	TGTGCCAGCAGTGAAGCCGGTTGGAGGGACTACACCTTC
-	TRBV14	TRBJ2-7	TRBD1	CASSQGQGISYEQYF	TGTGCCAGCAGCCAAGGACAGGGGATTTCCTACGAGCAGTACTTC
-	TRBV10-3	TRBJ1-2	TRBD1	CAISGEGARGPIYGYTF	TGTGCCATCAGTGGAGAGGGAGCGAGGGGGCCGATCTATGGCTACACCTTC
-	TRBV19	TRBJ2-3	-	CASSLVDWDTQYF	TGTGCCAGTAGTCTCGTAGATTGGGATACGCAGTATTTT
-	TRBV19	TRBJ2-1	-	CASSILWVGLNEQFF	TGTGCCAGTAGTATTCTGTGGGTGGGCCTCAATGAGCAGTTCTTC
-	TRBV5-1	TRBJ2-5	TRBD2	CASSLVAGEETQYF	TGCGCCAGCAGCTTGGTTGCGGGGGAAGAGACCCAGTACTTC
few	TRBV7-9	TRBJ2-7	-	CASSPPLGQLTTYEQYF	TGTGCCAGCAGCCCACCTCTCGGACAGCTGACGACCTACGAGCAGTACTTC
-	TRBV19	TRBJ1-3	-	CARNRGSSGNTIYF	TGTGCCAGAAATCGGGGGAGCTCTGGAAACACCATATATTTT
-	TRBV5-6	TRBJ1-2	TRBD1	CASRLQGVDLNYGYTF	TGTGCCAGCAGACTACAGGGGGTAGATTTAAACTATGGCTACACCTTC
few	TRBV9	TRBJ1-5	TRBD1	CASSLQGARHQPQHF	TGTGCCAGCAGCCTACAGGGGGCGAGGCATCAGCCCCAGCATTTT
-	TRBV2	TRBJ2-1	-	CASSEVSGEFHEQFF	TGTGCCAGCAGTGAAGTATCGGGGGAATTCCATGAGCAGTTCTTC
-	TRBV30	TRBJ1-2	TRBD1	CAWYNRDREPRF	TGTGCCTGGTACAACCGGGACAGGGAGCCGCGCTTC
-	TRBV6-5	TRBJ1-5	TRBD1	CASSLTTGEGQPQHF	TGTGCCAGCAGTCTTACGACAGGGGAGGGTCAGCCCCAGCATTTT
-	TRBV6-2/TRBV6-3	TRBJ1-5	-	CASSYSGRGPNQPQHF	TGTGCCAGCAGTTACTCAGGCAGGGGCCCTAATCAGCCCCAGCATTTT
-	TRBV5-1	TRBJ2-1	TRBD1	CASSLGTGYNEQFF	TGCGCCAGCAGCTTGGGGACAGGGTACAATGAGCAGTTCTTC
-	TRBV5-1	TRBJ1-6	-	CASSLNSVTSPLHF	TGCGCCAGCAGCTTGAATAGCGTAACTTCACCCCTCCACTTT
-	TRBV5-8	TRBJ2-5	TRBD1	CASSLVRPGGETQYF	TGTGCCAGCAGCTTGGTTAGGCCAGGGGGTGAGACCCAGTACTTC
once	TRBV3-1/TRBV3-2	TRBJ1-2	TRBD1	CASSQDRGQGVWGYTF	TGTGCCAGCAGCCAAGATAGAGGACAGGGGGTTTGGGGCTACACCTTC
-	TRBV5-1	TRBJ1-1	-	CASSPARPRAANTEAFF	TGCGCCAGCAGCCCTGCTCGACCCAGGGCGGCGAACACTGAAGCTTTCTTT
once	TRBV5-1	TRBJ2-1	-	CASSLGGLLANEQFF	TGCGCCAGCAGCTTGGGAGGGCTTCTGGCCAATGAGCAGTTCTTC
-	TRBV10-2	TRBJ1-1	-	CASSGRRETEAFF	TGCGCCAGCAGTGGCCGAAGGGAGACTGAAGCTTTCTTT
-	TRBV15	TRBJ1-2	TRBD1	CATSRGTASNYGYTF	TGTGCCACCAGCAGGGGGACAGCGTCAAACTATGGCTACACCTTC